The clone carrying this T cell receptor beta chain turned up a few times. Original processing methods: Estimation of nucleated cell counts relied on the amplification of reference gene primers. Clones were read by immunoSEQ multiplex PCR, and TCRdb kept only the in-frame ones, dropping some. V, J and clone size are those of that table, while D and trimming were read from the DNA. The sample holds roughly 230,000 clones, over 80% seen once. This record belongs to a study of blood T cell repertoires in COVID-19. Background on the study: PBMCs, B-cell-depleted T cells, or T cells were the source of the cDNA or gDNA that made up the material.

The material sequenced was peripheral blood. The sequence was obtained from a human donor in a cohort sampled during active COVID-19.

The CDR3 here is CSANLRETQYF. CDR3 coding DNA: TGCAGTGCGAACCTCAGAGAGACCCAGTACTTC. J is TRBJ2-5 and V is TRBV20-1; D not certain. V was clipped by 6 bases and J by 4 bases, with 9 bases between them. Per the germline V gene, CDR1 is DFQATT and CDR2 is SNEGSKA (reference sequence). The CDR3 length is 11 residues.